This entry features one T cell receptor (beta chain) sequence. Its antigen is not known. The data originate from a study of T cell responses to AZD1222 COVID-19 vaccine. Study results and limitations: Donors were mostly white British, more females; clonal diversity possibly underestimated.

Sequencing was performed with immunoSEQ multiplex PCR; in TCRdb, only in-frame clones are kept and a portion is missing. This table holds over 95,000 clones, roughly 85% found once. The CDR3 runs to 20 residues. CDR1 is LGHNA, CDR2 YSLEER, per germline. After removal of 4 bases from V and 7 bases from J, the junction contained 16 bases not matched to a gene. This receptor was taken from an adult in good health. The material sequenced was peripheral blood, taken on day 0 of AZD1222 vaccination. V is TRBV4-3 and J is TRBJ2-2, with TRBD2 identical over 15 bases. CDR3 nucleotide sequence: TGCGCCAGCAGCCCTCAACCGGGGACTAGCGGGGGGCCGGTCGGCGGGGAGCTGTTTTTT. Its protein product is CASSPQPGTSGGPVGGELFF.